This TCR beta chain was profiled in a study of cytomegalovirus exposure and HLA in healthy donors. The study's findings and limits: Cytomegalovirus association was assigned to more than 150 TCR beta chains.

This clone appeared a single time. Its matching antigen is unknown. It was with 60 Vbeta and 13 Jbeta primers that the PCR ran. The data were produced by immunoSEQ multiplex PCR, yet TCRdb's version contains in-frame clones alone and is incomplete. The data show some 85,000 clones, approximately 84% seen once. J gave up 5 bases and V 7 bases, and 7 bases lay outside the gene matches. Germline V gene sequence: CDR1 SGHRS, CDR2 YFSETQ. This CDR3 is 14 amino acids long. This sequence originates from a man between 18 and 29 years old in good health and CMV-seronegative. The chain employs TRBV5-1 and TRBJ2-7; TRBD2 aligns across 12 bases. The sequenced sample consisted of PBMCs. CDR3: CASGSTSGSHEQYF. The CDR3 nucleotides are TGCGCCAGCGGATCGACTAGCGGGAGCCACGAGCAGTACTTC.